Listed below are T cell receptor beta chains from one sample, sequenced in a study of T cells in localized non-small cell lung cancer. TCRdb's table, derived via immunoSEQ multiplex PCR, lists solely in-frame clones and lacks some. The sample carries around 100,000 clones, around 90% recorded once. The sample consisted of peripheral blood, taken before any cancer treatment. The receptor set was obtained from a man between 35 and 75 years old with stage I squamous cell lung carcinoma. The CDR3 runs from the conserved cysteine through the conserved F or W. Fields, in order: D gene, J gene, clone size, V gene, CDR3 DNA, CDR3 protein. The D gene is left open where the match is weak. Size is stated for part of the rows, as once, few or many counts, or as a class when the clone is expanded.

D: NA; J: TRBJ2-1; size: NA; V: TRBV27; DNA: TGTGCCAGCAGTTCAATCCGGGGGGCGAGCTCCTACAATGAGCAGTTCTTC; CDR3: CASSSIRGASSYNEQFF
D: NA; J: TRBJ1-4; size: NA; V: TRBV7-6; DNA: TGTGCCAGCAGCTCCCATCGGGGAGAAAAACTGTTTTTT; CDR3: CASSSHRGEKLFF
D: NA; J: TRBJ1-1; size: NA; V: TRBV5-1; DNA: TGCGCCAGCAGCACGGGACCGTCGAACACTGAAGCTTTCTTT; CDR3: CASSTGPSNTEAFF
D: NA; J: TRBJ1-1; size: NA; V: TRBV7-2; DNA: TGTGCCAGCAGCTTCGAACGACGGGGGAGATGGTCGAACACTGAAGCTTTCTTT; CDR3: CASSFERRGRWSNTEAFF
D: NA; J: TRBJ1-5; size: NA; V: TRBV28; DNA: TGTGCCAGCACCTATGGAGGGTTTCAGCCCCAGCATTTT; CDR3: CASTYGGFQPQHF
D: NA; J: TRBJ2-3; size: once; V: TRBV18; DNA: TGTGCCAGCTCACCATCGGATACGCAGTATTTT; CDR3: CASSPSDTQYF
D: NA; J: TRBJ1-1; size: NA; V: TRBV19; DNA: TGTGCCAGTAGTATGGCGACAGCAATGAACACTGAAGCTTTCTTT; CDR3: CASSMATAMNTEAFF
D: TRBD1; J: TRBJ2-4; size: few; V: TRBV9; DNA: TGTGCCAGCAGCGCGGAAACAGGGGGCGCATCCAAAAACATTCAGTACTTC; CDR3: CASSAETGGASKNIQYF
D: TRBD1; J: TRBJ2-1; size: NA; V: TRBV4-3; DNA: TGCGCCAGCAGCTATCGACAGGGATGGGACAATGAGCAGTTCTTC; CDR3: CASSYRQGWDNEQFF
D: TRBD1; J: TRBJ1-4; size: NA; V: TRBV2; DNA: TGTGCCAGCAGAGGGACAGGCGAGGGGGAAAAACTGTTTTTT; CDR3: CASRGTGEGEKLFF
D: NA; J: TRBJ2-2; size: NA; V: TRBV28; DNA: TGTGCCAGCAGTTTCAAAGGTAGACCCGGGGAGCTGTTTTTT; CDR3: CASSFKGRPGELFF
D: NA; J: TRBJ1-2; size: NA; V: TRBV5-1; DNA: TGCGCCAGCAGCTTGGCCGGGAACCTGAATTATGGCTACACCTTC; CDR3: CASSLAGNLNYGYTF
D: NA; J: TRBJ2-7; size: NA; V: TRBV5-1; DNA: TGCGCCAGCAGCTTGGGAGGACACAACTACGAGCAGTACTTC; CDR3: CASSLGGHNYEQYF
D: NA; J: TRBJ1-1; size: NA; V: TRBV5-1; DNA: TGCGCCAGCAGCCTCCTGGGGAACACTGAAGCTTTCTTT; CDR3: CASSLLGNTEAFF
D: NA; J: TRBJ2-2; size: NA; V: TRBV19; DNA: TGTGCCAGTAGTATTTTCGGGGGAATCACCGGGGAGCTGTTTTTT; CDR3: CASSIFGGITGELFF
D: NA; J: TRBJ1-4; size: NA; V: TRBV7-8; DNA: TGTGCCAGCAGCTTGTCAGGATTCGCAACTAATGAAAAACTGTTTTTT; CDR3: CASSLSGFATNEKLFF
D: NA; J: TRBJ1-2; size: once; V: TRBV5-1; DNA: TGCGCCAGCAGCCTCTTGAGGAACTATGGCTACACCTTC; CDR3: CASSLLRNYGYTF
D: NA; J: TRBJ1-1; size: NA; V: TRBV20-1; DNA: TGCAGTGCAACGGGGGCTGAAGCTTTCTTT; CDR3: CSATGAEAFF
D: TRBD2; J: TRBJ2-7; size: once; V: TRBV11-2; DNA: TGTGCCACCCGGACTAGCGGGGGGCTGGGGGAGCAGTACTTC; CDR3: CATRTSGGLGEQYF
D: TRBD1; J: TRBJ2-1; size: NA; V: TRBV11-3; DNA: TGTGCCAGCAGCCCCGGGACAGGGCGCGAAGTTAGCTACAATGAGCAGTTCTTC; CDR3: CASSPGTGREVSYNEQFF
D: NA; J: TRBJ1-2; size: NA; V: TRBV10-3; DNA: TGTGCCATCCAACCAGGGGAACTACCTTATGGCTACACCTTC; CDR3: CAIQPGELPYGYTF
D: TRBD1; J: TRBJ1-5; size: few; V: TRBV7-9; DNA: TGTGCCAGCAGCTCTCAGGGGGGTCAGCCCCAGCATTTT; CDR3: CASSSQGGQPQHF
D: NA; J: TRBJ2-3; size: few; V: TRBV10-1; DNA: TGCGCCAGCAGTGAGTCGATGGCAGATACGCAGTATTTT; CDR3: CASSESMADTQYF
D: NA; J: TRBJ2-7; size: few; V: TRBV6-6; DNA: TGTGCCAGCAGTTACTCCGGTGGGGGAGGAACTTACGAGCAGTACTTC; CDR3: CASSYSGGGGTYEQYF
D: NA; J: TRBJ2-5; size: NA; V: TRBV29-1; DNA: TGCAGCGTACCAGGGGAGCCGGGCGAGACCCAGTACTTC; CDR3: CSVPGEPGETQYF
D: TRBD1; J: TRBJ2-1; size: NA; V: TRBV7-9; DNA: TGTGCCAGCAGCTCTCGGACAGGGTCCGACAATGAGCAGTTCTTC; CDR3: CASSSRTGSDNEQFF
D: NA; J: TRBJ1-3; size: NA; V: TRBV7-2; DNA: TGTGCCAGCAGCTTAAGAGGAAACACCATATATTTT; CDR3: CASSLRGNTIYF
D: TRBD2; J: TRBJ2-3; size: NA; V: TRBV6-5; DNA: TGTGCCAGCAGCCTGGGGCTAGCGGGGGTGGATACGCAGTATTTT; CDR3: CASSLGLAGVDTQYF
D: NA; J: TRBJ2-7; size: NA; V: TRBV5-3; DNA: TGTGCCAGGCTCCTGAGAGGGGACTCCGCCTACGAGCAGTACTTC; CDR3: CARLLRGDSAYEQYF
D: TRBD1; J: TRBJ1-5; size: NA; V: TRBV6-7; DNA: TGTGCCAGAACAGGGGTTCAGCCCCAGCATTTT; CDR3: CARTGVQPQHF
D: TRBD1; J: TRBJ2-7; size: NA; V: TRBV5-8; DNA: TGTGCCAGCAGCCAAGACAGGGCCAACTCCTACGAGCAGTACTTC; CDR3: CASSQDRANSYEQYF
D: TRBD2; J: TRBJ2-5; size: NA; V: TRBV7-2; DNA: TGTGCCAGCAGCCCAAGACTAGCGGGGGCGGCGGGGACCCAGTACTTC; CDR3: CASSPRLAGAAGTQYF